This TCR beta chain comes out of a study of T cell repertoires in cytomegalovirus infection. A remark on this clonotype: The antigen remains unidentified.

V lost 5 bases, J lost 5 bases, and 8 bases stayed unmatched. This CDR3 is 15 amino acids long. The germline gives CDR1 SGHTA, CDR2 FQGNSA. TCRdb reanalysed the reads using MiXCR and keeps one entry per CDR3 protein. Of a few hundred thousand distinct CDR3 sequences listed, about 39% were seen once; the top ten hold 40% to 60%. Specimen: cultured PBMCs, collected from culture after CMV antigen stimulation. V and J are TRBV7-2 and TRBJ1-5; 8 bases line up with TRBD1. The clonotype comes from a human donor in good health (CMV status not recorded). Some clones in this sample may be carry-over from other donors' samples. CDR3 nucleotides: TGTGCCAGCAGCCCCGCAGGGGGCGTCGATCAGCCCCAGCATTTT. Amino acids: CASSPAGGVDQPQHF.